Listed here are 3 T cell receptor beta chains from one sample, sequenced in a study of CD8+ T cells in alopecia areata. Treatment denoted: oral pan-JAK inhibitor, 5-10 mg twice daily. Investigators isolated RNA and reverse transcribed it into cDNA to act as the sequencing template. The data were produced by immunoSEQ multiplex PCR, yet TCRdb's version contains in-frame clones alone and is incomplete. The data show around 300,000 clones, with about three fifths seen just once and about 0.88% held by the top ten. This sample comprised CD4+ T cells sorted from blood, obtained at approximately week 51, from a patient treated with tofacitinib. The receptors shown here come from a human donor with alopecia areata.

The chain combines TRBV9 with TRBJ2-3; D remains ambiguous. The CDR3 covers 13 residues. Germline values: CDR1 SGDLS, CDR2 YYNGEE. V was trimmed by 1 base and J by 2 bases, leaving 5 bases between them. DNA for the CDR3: TGTGCCAGCAGCGTATCACCCACAGATACGCAGTATTTT. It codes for CASSVSPTDTQYF.

CDR3 bases: TGTGCCAGTAGTATCGACCATGAAAAACTGTTTTTT. Residues: CASSIDHEKLFF. The chain joins TRBV19 to TRBJ1-4; D gene ambiguous. The CDR3 length is 12 residues. Germline V gene sequence: CDR1 LNHDA, CDR2 SQIVND (reference sequence). V was clipped by 3 bases and J by 6 bases, with 5 bases between them.

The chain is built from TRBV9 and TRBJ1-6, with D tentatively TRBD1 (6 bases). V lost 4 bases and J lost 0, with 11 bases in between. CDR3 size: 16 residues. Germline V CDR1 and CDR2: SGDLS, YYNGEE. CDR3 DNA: TGTGCCAGCAGCCTGGCGGACAGCTCCTATAATTCACCCCTCCACTTT. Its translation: CASSLADSSYNSPLHF.